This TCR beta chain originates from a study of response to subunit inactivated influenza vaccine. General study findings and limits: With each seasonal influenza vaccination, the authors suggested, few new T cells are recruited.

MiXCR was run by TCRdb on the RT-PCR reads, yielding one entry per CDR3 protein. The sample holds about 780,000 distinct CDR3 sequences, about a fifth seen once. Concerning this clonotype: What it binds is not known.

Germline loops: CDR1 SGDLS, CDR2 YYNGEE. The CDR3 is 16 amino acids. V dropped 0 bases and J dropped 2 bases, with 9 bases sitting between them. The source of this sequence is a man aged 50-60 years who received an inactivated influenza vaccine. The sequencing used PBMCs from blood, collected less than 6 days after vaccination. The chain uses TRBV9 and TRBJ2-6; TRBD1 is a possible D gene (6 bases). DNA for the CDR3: TGTGCCAGCAGCGTAGTTGCAGGGGCTGGGGCCAACGTCCTGACTTTC. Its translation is CASSVVAGAGANVLTF. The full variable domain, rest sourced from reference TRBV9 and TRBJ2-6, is DSGVTQTPKHLITATGQRVTLRCSPRSGDLSVYWYQQSLDQGLQFLIQYYNGEERAKGNILERFSAQQFPDLHSELNLSSLELGDSALYFCASSVVAGAGANVLTFGAGSRLTVL.